Sequencing of this TCR beta chain was carried out in a study of cytomegalovirus exposure and HLA in healthy donors. Findings of the study overall: In an earlier analysis, productive rearrangement rates for most beta V segments clustered near 87% or 30%.

The primer mix had 60 Vbeta and 13 Jbeta primers. Repertoires were generated with immunoSEQ multiplex PCR, while TCRdb's copy carries only in-frame clones and drops some. The sample holds some 150,000 clones, just under 90% seen once. This clone was seen a single time. Its antigen is still unknown. The CDR3 is made up of 15 amino acids. The germline gives CDR1 SGHTA, CDR2 FQGNSA. The V and J ends lost 2 bases and 0 bases respectively, with 8 bases between them. The rearrangement uses TRBV7-2 and TRBJ2-1, with a weak D call TRBD1 (6 bases). Sequenced sample: PBMCs. The clonotype was recovered from a woman aged 25 to 39 in good health and CMV-seronegative. The CDR3 sequence is CASSLQGSSYNEQFF. In DNA, the CDR3 is TGTGCCAGCAGCTTACAGGGGAGCTCCTACAATGAGCAGTTCTTC.